What follows are 17 T cell receptor beta chains derived from one specimen sequenced in a study of blood T cell repertoires in COVID-19. Clones were read by immunoSEQ multiplex PCR, and TCRdb kept only the in-frame ones, dropping some. The sample contains about 250,000 clones, approximately 85% of which appear only once. Specimen: peripheral blood. These receptors were collected from a woman aged 25 to 39 with acute or convalescent COVID-19.

The chain recombines TRBV6-4 with TRBJ2-3; 10 bases are shared with TRBD2. There are 16 residues in the CDR3. CDR1 MRHNA and CDR2 SNTAGT come from the germline V gene. The junction had 6 bases not matched to a gene; V was cut back by 6 bases and J by 0 bases. The CDR3 nucleotides read TGTGCCAGCAGCGTGACTAGCGGGTCGAGCACAGATACGCAGTATTTT. Translation: CASSVTSGSSTDTQYF.

This chain uses TRBV7-2 with TRBJ1-4, with D unresolved. The CDR3 covers 16 residues. With 0 bases removed from V and 0 bases from J, the gap between germline ends came to 8 bases. Germline values: CDR1 SGHTA, CDR2 FQGNSA. The CDR3 loop is CASSLARSTTNEKLFF. CDR3 bases: TGTGCCAGCAGCTTAGCCAGGTCCACAACTAATGAAAAACTGTTTTTT.

The chain uses TRBV15 and TRBJ2-1, with 9 bases that match TRBD2. V shed 2 bases, J shed 7 bases, and the junction held 9 bases outside the gene matches. Germline V gene lookup returns CDR1 LNHNV and CDR2 YYDKDF (reference sequence). The CDR3 sequence is 16 residues long. The CDR3 is CATSRPGGRGYNEQFF. The CDR3 coding sequence is TGTGCCACCAGCAGACCTGGCGGGAGGGGATATAATGAGCAGTTCTTC.

The V call is TRBV27, the J call TRBJ2-5, with 7 bases fitting TRBD2. V was clipped by 1 base and J by 2 bases; unmatched bases: 7. In germline, CDR1 is MNHEY, CDR2 SMNVEV (reference sequence). This CDR3 comprises 16 residues. This chain's CDR3 is CASSLYSGGIQETQYF. The CDR3 DNA reads as TGTGCCAGCAGTTTATATTCGGGGGGTATACAAGAGACCCAGTACTTC.

On this clone itself: The germline gene is not matched at one end of the junction; a read error may be the cause. The chain combines TRBV7-7 with TRBJ1-2, with 9 bases identical to TRBD1. The CDR3 runs 16 residues. The germline CDR1 and CDR2 sequences are SSHAT and FNYEAQ (reference sequence). This CDR3 is CASSGTGQQNHYGYTF. The CDR3 DNA reads TGTGCTAGCAGCGGGACAGGGCAGCAGAATCACTATGGCTACACCTTC.

The V and J genes are TRBV2 and TRBJ2-5, with 9 bases identical to TRBD2. Germline V gene data show CDR1 as SNHLY and CDR2 as FYNNEI. After removal of 8 bases from V and 5 bases from J, the junction contained 6 bases not matched to a gene. CDR3 length equals 13 residues. In DNA, the CDR3 is TGTGCCAGCGTTAGCGGGAGTAAGGAGACCCAGTACTTC. This encodes CASVSGSKETQYF.

The V call is TRBV11-2, the J call TRBJ2-1; D is perhaps TRBD2 (5 bases). The CDR3 has 14 residues. Trimming removed 5 bases at V and 5 bases at J, with 13 bases between. Germline CDR1 reads SGHAT; CDR2 reads FQNNGV. CDR3 nucleotide sequence: TGTGCCAGCAGCCCAATGGACTGGAACAATGAGCAGTTCTTC. This translates into CASSPMDWNNEQFF.

The table lists this clone with a few counts. The chain joins TRBV9 to TRBJ1-1, with D tentatively TRBD1 (6 bases). Deletions cut 4 bases from V and 1 base from J, with 14 bases between. The CDR3 spans 15 residues. Looked up from germline, CDR1 is SGDLS and CDR2 is YYNGEE. DNA of the CDR3: TGTGCCAGCAGCCCAGCCTTGGACAGGAACACTGAAGCTTTCTTT. It codes for CASSPALDRNTEAFF.

The chain employs TRBV7-7 and TRBJ2-1; tentative D call: TRBD2 (5 bases). CDR1 is SSHAT, CDR2 FNYEAQ, per germline (reference sequence). The CDR3 runs to 17 residues. With 5 bases removed from V and 0 bases from J, the gap between germline ends came to 17 bases. CDR3 residues: CASSKLVGESSYNEQFF. The CDR3, as DNA: TGTGCCAGCAGCAAACTTGTCGGGGAGAGCTCCTACAATGAGCAGTTCTTC. Full variable domain (outside the CDR3, taken from reference TRBV7-7 and TRBJ2-1): GAGVSQSPRYKVTKRGQDVTLRCDPISSHATLYWYQQALGQGPEFLTYFNYEAQPDKSGLPSDRFSAERPEGSISTLTIQRTEQRDSAMYRCASSKLVGESSYNEQFFGPGTRLTVL.

This CDR3 is CASSNWQKNYGYTF. DNA of the CDR3: TGTGCCAGTAGTAATTGGCAGAAGAACTATGGCTACACCTTC. This chain uses TRBV19 with TRBJ1-2; D unresolved. This CDR3 is built from 14 residues. V gave up 4 bases and J gave up 2 bases, with 11 bases separating them. Germline CDR1 and CDR2: LNHDA and SQIVND (reference sequence).

This clone was seen only a few times. This CDR3 reads CASSEGRVGTEAFF. CDR3 coding DNA: TGTGCCAGCAGTGAGGGCAGGGTTGGCACTGAAGCTTTCTTT. V gene TRBV25-1 combines with J gene TRBJ1-1, with D possibly matching TRBD1 (5 bases). CDR3 size: 14 residues. Germline V CDR1 and CDR2: MGHDK, SYGVNS. Trimming pared 3 bases from V and 4 bases from J, leaving 12 bases between.

In this sample, this clone turned up once. The gene calls are TRBV10-2 and TRBJ2-7, with TRBD1 identical over 8 bases. The CDR3 length is 11 residues. The junction had 3 bases not matched to a gene; V was cut back by 8 bases and J by 6 bases. Germline V gene data show CDR1 as WSHSY and CDR2 as SAAADI. CDR3 sequence: CASGTGGEQYF. The CDR3 bases are TGCGCCAGCGGAACAGGGGGCGAGCAGTACTTC.

The table lists this clone with a count of one. The chain employs TRBV7-2 and TRBJ2-7, with a weak D call TRBD2 (6 bases). V lost 6 bases and J lost 3, with 21 bases in between. This CDR3 region has 16 residues. In germline, CDR1 is SGHTA, CDR2 FQGNSA. CDR3 in amino acids: CASSSVRDSDFYEQYF. The CDR3 DNA is TGTGCCAGCAGTTCCGTCCGGGACTCGGACTTCTACGAGCAGTACTTC.

This sequence joins TRBV18 and TRBJ2-7; TRBD2 aligns across 12 bases. Germline CDR1 is KGHSH and CDR2 is LQKENI. V shed 2 bases, J shed 6 bases, and the junction held 17 bases outside the gene matches. This CDR3 spans 19 amino acids. The CDR3 spells CASSPIPLAGGTGPLEQYF. CDR3 DNA: TGTGCCAGCTCACCAATCCCACTAGCGGGAGGAACTGGGCCTCTCGAGCAGTACTTC.

This clone was counted once. The J gene is TRBJ2-2, the V gene TRBV2, with D possibly TRBD2 on 6 matching bases. The CDR3 runs to 18 residues. CDR1 is SNHLY, CDR2 FYNNEI, per germline. V gave up 8 bases and J gave up 1 base, with 23 bases separating them. The CDR3 sequence: CASEAGYFGGKNTGELFF. The CDR3 DNA is TGTGCCAGCGAAGCTGGGTATTTCGGCGGGAAGAACACCGGGGAGCTGTTTTTT.

The chain links TRBV18 to TRBJ2-1, with a weak D call TRBD2 (6 bases). Trimming took 0 bases from V and 9 from J, leaving 6 bases between them. Germline lookup yields CDR1 KGHSH and CDR2 LQKENI. There are 12 residues in the CDR3. The CDR3, as DNA: TGTGCCAGCTCACCACCGGGAGGTGAGCAGTTCTTC. As protein: CASSPPGGEQFF.

The chain couples TRBV6-2 or TRBV6-3 to TRBJ2-3; 13 nucleotides match TRBD2. The length of the CDR3 is 19 residues. Unmatched junction bases numbered 7, after V lost 0 bases and J lost 1 base. The germline CDR1 and CDR2 sequences are MNHEY and SVGEGT. The CDR3: CASSYSTGTSGIGTDTQYF. For the CDR3, the DNA is TGTGCCAGCAGTTACTCGACTGGGACTAGCGGGATAGGCACAGATACGCAGTATTTT.